A single sample gave rise to the 16 T cell receptor beta chains below, sequenced in a study of T cell changes during pregnancy in multiple sclerosis. Profiled with immunoSEQ multiplex PCR; TCRdb holds only in-frame clones, not every one. The table lists around 42,000 clones, 80% to 95% of them singletons. Here the sequenced sample was CD4+ T cells from peripheral blood mononuclear cells, taken after pregnancy. The source of these receptors is a female donor in good health, enrolled as a control in a pregnancy study.

The chain uses TRBV7-3 and TRBJ2-1; 8 nucleotides line up with TRBD2. CDR3 length: 13 amino acids. The V gene end was trimmed by 2 bases and the J gene end by 10 bases; junction bases not matched to a gene: 4. From germline, CDR1 is SGHTA and CDR2 FQGTGA. In DNA, the CDR3 is TGTGCCAGCAGCTTAGGACTAGCAGGGGAGCAGTTCTTC. Translating gives CASSLGLAGEQFF.

This clone was observed a single time. V and J are TRBV19 and TRBJ2-5; 8 positions agree with TRBD1. Germline V lookup: CDR1 LNHDA, CDR2 SQIVND (reference sequence). V shed 5 bases, J shed 5 bases, and the junction held 7 bases outside the gene matches. The CDR3 contains 14 residues. The chain's CDR3 is CASSRQGYLETQYF. The CDR3 DNA reads TGTGCCAGTAGTCGACAGGGGTATCTGGAGACCCAGTACTTC.

The genes are TRBV28 and TRBJ1-4, with 9 bases that match TRBD1. Germline CDR1 is MDHEN and CDR2 is SYDVKM. The CDR3 has 14 amino acids. The J segment lost 6 bases and the V segment lost 6 bases, leaving 5 bases of the junction unmatched. The CDR3 loop is CASSRTGGDEKLFF. The CDR3 region has the DNA TGTGCCAGCAGCCGTACAGGGGGCGATGAAAAACTGTTTTTT.

This chain uses TRBV7-2 with TRBJ2-1; a possible D gene is TRBD2 (5 bases). The CDR3 spans 16 residues. Germline CDR1 reads SGHTA; CDR2 reads FQGNSA. Trimming left V 0 bases short and J 0 bases short, with 9 bases between. The CDR3 sequence: CASSLAPGSSYNEQFF. The CDR3 bases are TGTGCCAGCAGCTTAGCGCCGGGGAGCTCCTACAATGAGCAGTTCTTC. The whole variable domain, filled in from reference TRBV7-2 and TRBJ2-1, reads GAGVSQSPSNKVTEKGKDVELRCDPISGHTALYWYRQSLGQGLEFLIYFQGNSAPDKSGLPSDRFSAERTGGSVSTLTIQRTQQEDSAVYLCASSLAPGSSYNEQFFGPGTRLTVL.

The CDR3 DNA reads TGTGCCAGCAGTGAAGCAGGACAGAGCAATCAGCCCCAGCATTTT. This gives the protein CASSEAGQSNQPQHF. The chain recombines TRBV6-1 with TRBJ1-5, with D tentatively TRBD1 (6 bases). Per germline, CDR1 MNHNS and CDR2 SASEGT. This CDR3 has 15 amino acids. The V end lost 0 bases, the J end lost 1 base, and 7 bases lay between the germline ends.

This chain connects TRBV21-1 to TRBJ1-1; the DNA was not used to check the table's D call, TRBD1. TRBV21-1 is deemed a pseudogene. The CDR3 covers 17 residues. The CDR3: CASRPPGQGRMNTEAFF. Written as DNA, the CDR3 is TGTGCCAGCAGACCCCCGGGACAGGGTAGGATGAACACTGAAGCTTTCTTT.

J is TRBJ2-5 and V is TRBV2; unclear D gene. CDR1 and CDR2 (germline): SNHLY, FYNNEI. V was shortened by 2 bases and J by 4 bases, with 2 bases between the two germline ends. This CDR3 region has 11 residues. This CDR3 reads CASSERETQYF. The DNA of the CDR3 is TGTGCCAGCAGTGAACGAGAGACCCAGTACTTC.

CDR3 DNA: TGTGCCAGCATCCAACGGGGGGGATCCACCGGGGAGCTGTTTTTT. This gives the protein CASIQRGGSTGELFF. This chain uses TRBV2 with TRBJ2-2, with 8 bases aligning to TRBD2. The CDR3 extends over 15 amino acids. V lost 7 bases, J lost 4 bases, and 8 bases stayed unmatched. CDR1 and CDR2 (germline): SNHLY, FYNNEI.

The rearrangement links TRBV5-1 to TRBJ1-6; no firm D call. The V gene lost 5 bases and the J gene lost 8 bases, with 8 bases spanning the gap. The CDR3 is 12 amino acids. Germline values: CDR1 SGHRS, CDR2 YFSETQ. For the CDR3, the DNA is TGCGCCAGCAGATTTGAGGATTCACCCCTCCACTTT. It specifies CASRFEDSPLHF.

This chain joins TRBV5-1 and TRBJ2-5; D perhaps matches TRBD2 (6 bases). V lost 4 bases to trimming and J lost 2 bases, with 18 bases between them. Germline-derived CDR1 and CDR2 are SGHRS and YFSETQ. This CDR3 has 16 residues. The CDR3 DNA reads as TGCGCCAGCAGCCGGTCCCCGTCTAGCGCACAAGAGACCCAGTACTTC. Its translation: CASSRSPSSAQETQYF.

This clone occurred once. The chain couples TRBV7-2 to TRBJ2-1; no definite D call. The V end was cut by 1 base, the J end by 9 bases, with 7 bases between. The CDR3 is 12 residues long. CDR1 is SGHTA, CDR2 FQGNSA, per germline. CDR3 bases: TGTGCCAGCAGCTTAGTGCTCGGTGAGCAGTTCTTC. Translated, it gives CASSLVLGEQFF.

The V call is TRBV10-3, the J call TRBJ2-7; 7 bases match TRBD2. CDR1 ENHRY and CDR2 SYGVKD come from the germline V gene. After removal of 4 bases from V and 4 bases from J, the junction contained 10 bases not matched to a gene. This CDR3 has 15 residues. In DNA form, the CDR3 reads TGTGCCATCAGTGCCCTTAGCCGGGGGGATTACGAGCAGTACTTC. It yields the protein CAISALSRGDYEQYF.

The chain employs TRBV15 and TRBJ1-6; 8 bases align to TRBD1. Germline V gene lookup returns CDR1 LNHNV and CDR2 YYDKDF (reference sequence). V was pared by 4 bases and J by 3 bases, with 8 bases of the junction left unmatched. This CDR3 is 17 amino acids long. Written as DNA, the CDR3 is TGTGCCACCAGCACTACGGGGACAGGTCGCTATAATTCACCCCTCCACTTT. This encodes CATSTTGTGRYNSPLHF.

The rearrangement uses TRBV27 and TRBJ2-5; no definite D call. Trimming took off 5 bases at V and 4 bases at J, with 20 bases between the two ends. Germline CDR1 and CDR2: MNHEY and SMNVEV (reference sequence). The CDR3 covers 16 residues. The CDR3 DNA reads as TGTGCCAGCAGTATCCCCCGGGTCCTTACCCCAGAGACCCAGTACTTC. Protein: CASSIPRVLTPETQYF.

This CDR3 reads CASSLMSETGLSGANVLTF. The CDR3 DNA follows: TGTGCCAGCAGCTTGATGAGTGAGACAGGACTCTCTGGGGCCAACGTCCTGACTTTC. The chain has TRBV5-4 and TRBJ2-6, with a tentative D call TRBD1 (6 bases). CDR3 length: 19 residues. Trimming cost V 1 base and J 0 bases, with 17 bases left between them. From germline, CDR1 is SGHNT and CDR2 YYREEE (reference sequence). The full variable domain, with the rest looked up from reference TRBV5-4 and TRBJ2-6, is ETGVTQSPTHLIKTRGQQVTLRCSSQSGHNTVSWYQQALGQGPQFIFQYYREEENGRGNFPPRFSGLQFPNYSSELNVNALELDDSALYLCASSLMSETGLSGANVLTFGAGSRLTVL.

In its sample, this clone was seen a few times. CDR3 in DNA: TGTGCCAGCTCACCCCCGGACAGGGACGAGCAGTACTTC. Encoded protein: CASSPPDRDEQYF. The V gene is TRBV18, the J gene TRBJ2-7, with 8 positions matching TRBD1. Germline values: CDR1 KGHSH, CDR2 LQKENI. V was pared by 3 bases and J by 5 bases, with 3 bases of the junction left unmatched. CDR3 length: 13 residues.